Listed below are T cell receptor beta chains from one sample, sequenced in a study of CD8 T cells in ankylosing spondylitis. TCRdb ran MiXCR on the 5' RACE reads and lists one entry per CDR3 protein. The sample yields about 340,000 distinct CDR3 sequences, about 15% seen once. The sample taken for sequencing was blood, either unsorted or a sorted T cell fraction (not recorded which). The receptors were sampled from a male donor with ankylosing spondylitis or in good health (not recorded which). CDR3s include the opening cysteine and the closing phenylalanine or tryptophan. The D gene is left open where the match is weak. Size is omitted from some rows. Given values are once, few, many or a class for expanded clones.

13	TRBJ2-1	TRBV3-1	NA	NA	TGTGCCAGCGGAGTTGGCTCCTACAATGAGCAGTTCTTC	CASGVGSYNEQFF
14	TRBJ2-5	TRBV20-1	NA	NA	TGCAGTGCTAGAGCCGCGTCAGGCCAAGAGACCCAGTACTTC	CSARAASGQETQYF
11	TRBJ1-1	TRBV29-1	many	NA	TGCAGCGGTTCTAAAGACAGAACCGCTTTCTTT	CSGSKDRTAFF
14	TRBJ2-3	TRBV6-1	many	NA	TGTGCCAGCGCCAACGGGGGTTCCACAGATACGCAGTATTTT	CASANGGSTDTQYF
17	TRBJ2-7	TRBV27	NA	TRBD1	TGTGCCAGCAGTTCGCGGGTGGGAGACAGGGGTACCTACGAGCAGTACTTC	CASSSRVGDRGTYEQYF
16	TRBJ2-3	TRBV5-1	NA	TRBD2	TGCGCCAGCTCACTTCTAGCGGGGGATCCCACAGATACGCAGTATTTT	CASSLLAGDPTDTQYF
15	TRBJ2-5	TRBV5-8	NA	TRBD2	TGTGCCAGCAGCGGCGGACTAGCGGGGGGGGAGACCCAGTACTTC	CASSGGLAGGETQYF
14	TRBJ1-1	TRBV9	NA	NA	TGTGCCAGCAGCGCCCGAAGGGAATCGACTGAAGCTTTCTTT	CASSARRESTEAFF
15	TRBJ2-3	TRBV11-2	NA	NA	TGTGCCAGCAGCTTATGGGGGGGCCTAACAGATACGCAGTATTTT	CASSLWGGLTDTQYF
15	TRBJ2-5	TRBV12-3/TRBV12-4	few	TRBD2	TGTGCCAGCAGCCCGGGAGGGGGGTTCCAAGAGACCCAGTACTTC	CASSPGGGFQETQYF
14	TRBJ2-1	TRBV20-1	NA	NA	TGCACTCACTCAGCCTCGCCCGTTGACAATGAGCAGTTCTTC	CTHSASPVDNEQFF
14	TRBJ2-1	TRBV20-1	NA	TRBD2	TGCAGTGAAACACTAGCGGGAGGGGACAATGAGCAGTTCTTC	CSETLAGGDNEQFF
15	TRBJ1-1	TRBV7-2	NA	NA	TGTGCCAGCAGAGCCGAGGGGGGTTGGTACACTGAAGCTTTCTTT	CASRAEGGWYTEAFF
12	TRBJ2-5	TRBV5-1	few	NA	TGCGCCAGCCGGGGCCCACAAGAGACCCAGTACTTC	CASRGPQETQYF
13	TRBJ2-7	TRBV3-1	few	NA	TGTGCCAGCAGCAGTAACCTTGACTACGAGCAGTACTTC	CASSSNLDYEQYF
13	TRBJ1-2	TRBV19	NA	NA	TGTGCCAGTAGCTTCACCGACAGGAGCGGCTACACCTTC	CASSFTDRSGYTF
14	TRBJ2-2	TRBV5-6	NA	NA	TGTGCCAGCAGCTTTGTACTGAACACCGGGGAGCTGTTTTTT	CASSFVLNTGELFF
14	TRBJ2-2	TRBV10-3	NA	NA	TGTGCCATCAGTGAGATCCGGGGGACCGGGGAGCTGTTTTTT	CAISEIRGTGELFF
13	TRBJ1-1	TRBV12-3/TRBV12-4	few	NA	TGTGCCAGCACCCGGAGTCGGAACACTGAAGCTTTCTTT	CASTRSRNTEAFF
13	TRBJ1-2	TRBV5-1	few	NA	TGCGCCAGCAGCCTAGGGGACAAGGTTGGCTACACCTTC	CASSLGDKVGYTF
15	TRBJ1-1	TRBV5-1	NA	NA	TGCGCCAGCAGCTTGGGCGCCCCGGGGGGCACTGAAGCTTTCTTT	CASSLGAPGGTEAFF
16	TRBJ2-5	TRBV20-1	NA	TRBD2	TGCAGTGCCCCCGAAAGGTCTAGCGGGAGGCCGGACACCCAGTACTTC	CSAPERSSGRPDTQYF
16	TRBJ2-1	TRBV25-1	NA	TRBD1	TGTGCCAGCAGTGACCTAGACAGGGGGCCCAACAATGAGCAGTTCTTC	CASSDLDRGPNNEQFF
13	TRBJ2-7	TRBV5-1	few	NA	TGCGCCAGCAGCCGGGACTCCGCCTACGAGCAGTACTTC	CASSRDSAYEQYF
16	TRBJ2-1	TRBV7-9	NA	TRBD1	TGTGCCAGCAGACCTTGGGACAGGGGGATTTACAATGAGCAGTTCTTC	CASRPWDRGIYNEQFF
14	TRBJ1-1	TRBV6-5	many	NA	TGTGCCAGCAGTTACGGTGGGGGACCCATGGAAGCTTTCTTT	CASSYGGGPMEAFF